This T cell receptor beta chain was sequenced in a study of blood T cells in healthy people across ages (dated by TCRdb to the mid-2010s). Broadly, across the study: In model experiments, roughly one uniquely barcoded TCR beta cDNA molecule per two T cells was captured by template switching. Donors were grouped into four age groups: young (average 16 years), middle-aged (39), aged (62) and long-lived (approximately 81). The study measured age-related changes in TCR beta repertoire diversity using deep sequencing normalized with unique cDNA molecular identifiers. To avoid experimental bias, donors of different ages were spread randomly across the sequencing lanes. Two additional independent replicas of 1 million unique cDNA reads from the same blood draw were analyzed for two donors (one aged 18 to 29 and one aged 80 or older). General findings and caveats noted by the study authors: The percentage of naive T cells measured by flow cytometry correlated strongly with observed TCR beta diversity. Conclusive comparison of naive and antigen-experienced compartments was prevented by the profiling of bulk unsorted PBMCs. Compared with the aged group, the long-lived group had more naive CD4+ T cells, fewer expanded clones and increased TCR diversity, a pattern suggesting age selection. Estimates of total diversity from one million sequenced T cells were regarded as lower bounds and underestimates. Observed TCR beta diversity per million T cells fell roughly linearly with age, and a significant reduction was already apparent by age around 40. Because the CMV infection status of the donors was unknown, age-related changes in expanded clonotypes may potentially have been confounded.

The 39 donors, aged roughly 6 to 90 years, were systemically healthy Caucasian individuals from Russia. Each donor gave 8 to 10 milliliters of peripheral blood, drawn into EDTA-treated Vacutainer tubes. Ficoll-Paque density-gradient centrifugation was used to isolate PBMCs, with at least 6 million per sample. Trizol reagent was used to extract total RNA from PBMCs, with at least 5 micrograms per sample. For every donor, an aliquot of PBMCs went through flow cytometry to measure the percentages of naive CD45RAhigh/CD27high T cells. V loses 3 bases at its end and J loses 2 bases; junction bases beyond the gene matches: 7. The CDR3 runs 17 residues from the cysteine to the phenylalanine. Solely the CDR3 DNA is kept, with 51 bases framed from the first base. Taken from the germline V gene, the CDR1 and CDR2 loops are ENHRY and SYGVKD. Receptors were amplified or captured by 5' RACE. TCRdb lists the instrument as Illumina HiSeq 2500. A second 7 to 11 cycle PCR used a sample-barcoded 5' primer and a J-beta primer mix. A unique molecular identifier was introduced onto each TCR beta cDNA molecule by a template-switch 5' adaptor carrying 12 random nucleotides. Each sample yielded at least 2.5 million CDR3-containing paired-end reads. All of the RNA was converted into first-strand cDNA using the Mint cDNA synthesis kit, with a TRBC-specific oligonucleotide serving as the primer. Following uracil-DNA glycosylase treatment, all cDNA underwent a first 18-cycle PCR with the universal primers M1SS and BC2_uni_R. For the original study's pipeline: For normalization, 1 million high-quality reads, each with a distinct molecular identifier, were randomly selected from each sample. Instead of being binned into consensus sequences, reads with shared molecular identifiers were discarded. CDR3 identification, clonotype clustering and error correction used MiTCR with a Q25 quality threshold and the strictest error-elimination algorithm. A nonparametric unseen species model with Euler transformation was used to estimate lower-bound total TCR beta diversity. TCRdb reanalyzed the raw reads on its own, using fastp at Q25 for trimming and MiXCR for clone calling, and kept in-frame beta chains. All rows with the same CDR3 protein become a single entry with the most common DNA and genes. In this record, the V and J calls reflect TCRdb's handling and not the investigators' own analysis. Counted in this sample were 600,000 or so distinct CDR3 sequences; 21% of them appeared once. The ten largest clones capture 3.5% to 4% of the sample.

Turning to this clonotype: Its antigen specificity is not known. Within one base of it there is no much larger clone, and no base qualities were kept.

The sequenced sample consisted of blood. The TCR originated in a man between 65 and 79 years old in good health. The chain links TRBV10-3 with TRBJ2-2; 9 central nucleotides agree with TRBD2. The bases are TGTGCCATCAGTGATATCGCGGGAGGGGAAAACACCGGGGAGCTGTTTTTT. It specifies CAISDIAGGENTGELFF.